These 30 T cell receptor beta chains were sequenced from one sample in a study of cytomegalovirus exposure and HLA in healthy donors. Clones were sequenced by immunoSEQ multiplex PCR, and TCRdb holds only the in-frame ones, with some missing. The sample has about 190,000 clones, more than 75% seen once. The sample comprised PBMCs. The source of these receptors is a man between 18 and 29 years old in good health and CMV-seropositive.

The chain joins TRBV7-9 to TRBJ2-1; maybe TRBD2 (5 bases). This CDR3 has 18 amino acids. With 6 bases removed from V and 2 bases from J, the gap between germline ends came to 23 bases. The germline gives CDR1 SEHNR, CDR2 FQNEAQ (reference sequence). The CDR3 protein is CASSVETDLSATYNEQFF. The DNA of the CDR3 is TGTGCCAGCAGTGTTGAGACGGACTTGTCCGCGACCTACAATGAGCAGTTCTTC. Using reference TRBV7-9 and TRBJ2-1 for the parts outside the CDR3, the full variable domain is DTGVSQNPRHKITKRGQNVTFRCDPISEHNRLYWYRQTLGQGPEFLTYFQNEAQLEKSRLLSDRFSAERPKGSFSTLEIQRTEQGDSAMYLCASSVETDLSATYNEQFFGPGTRLTVL.

V and J are TRBV7-2 and TRBJ2-7; TRBD2 matches 10 bases. The CDR3 covers 13 residues. The V gene end was trimmed by 8 bases and the J gene end by 7 bases; junction bases not matched to a gene: 8. Germline V gene sequence: CDR1 SGHTA, CDR2 FQGNSA. The DNA of the CDR3 is TGTGCCAGCGCCCTAGCGGGAGTCGGGGAGCAGTACTTC. The encoded protein is CASALAGVGEQYF.

This sequence joins TRBV9 and TRBJ1-1; D not resolved. CDR1 SGDLS and CDR2 YYNGEE come from the germline V gene. The V gene lost 5 bases and the J gene lost 1 base, with 21 bases spanning the gap. This CDR3 contains 17 residues. CDR3 coding DNA: TGTGCCAGCAGTAACCCGGGCTCAACCCGGGGGAACACTGAAGCTTTCTTT. This sequence encodes CASSNPGSTRGNTEAFF.

This clone was found a few times. The chain is built from TRBV19 and TRBJ2-1, with 10 bases that match TRBD2. The V segment lost 7 bases and the J segment 3 bases; nucleotides outside the gene matches: 6. The CDR3 has 15 amino acids. CDR1 is LNHDA and CDR2 is SQIVND in the germline V gene (reference sequence). CDR3 in amino acids: CASTPAGGSYNEQFF. Here the CDR3 DNA reads TGTGCCAGTACTCCAGCGGGAGGGAGCTACAATGAGCAGTTCTTC.

This chain joins TRBV7-9 and TRBJ2-1; D ambiguous. Germline loops: CDR1 SEHNR, CDR2 FQNEAQ (reference sequence). The CDR3 contains 11 residues. Trimming removed 5 bases from V and 7 bases from J, with 6 bases in between. CDR3 sequence reads: CASSTENEQFF. DNA of the CDR3: TGTGCCAGCAGCACTGAGAATGAGCAGTTCTTC.

The V gene is TRBV18, the J gene TRBJ2-1; TRBD2 might be the D (5 bases). V was cut by 1 base and J by 7 bases, with 8 bases left in between. The CDR3 covers 13 residues. CDR1 is KGHSH, CDR2 LQKENI, per germline. As DNA, the CDR3 is TGTGCCAGCTCACCACAAGAGGGAAATGAGCAGTTCTTC. Translated: CASSPQEGNEQFF.

The J gene is TRBJ2-1, the V gene TRBV27; 8 bases match TRBD2. V shed 3 bases and J 4 bases; nucleotides not matched to a gene: 8. The CDR3 is 16 residues long. Germline CDR1 MNHEY, CDR2 SMNVEV (reference sequence). The DNA for the CDR3 is TGTGCCAGCAGTTTTACCGGGACTAGGTGGTACAATGAGCAGTTCTTC. Amino acid sequence: CASSFTGTRWYNEQFF.

CDR3 sequence: CASTFTDTQYF. The CDR3 DNA is TGTGCCAGCACATTCACAGATACGCAGTATTTT. V gene TRBV6-5 combines with J gene TRBJ2-3, with no clear D. The length of the CDR3 is 11 residues. The V gene lost 7 bases and the J gene lost 2 bases, with 4 bases spanning the gap. Looked up from germline, CDR1 is MNHEY and CDR2 is SVGAGI.

This chain joins TRBV9 and TRBJ2-2; 7 nucleotides align to TRBD2. This CDR3 has 16 amino acids. Germline V gene sequence: CDR1 SGDLS, CDR2 YYNGEE. The J segment lost 0 bases and the V segment lost 4 bases, leaving 6 bases of the junction unmatched. The CDR3 region has the DNA TGTGCCAGCAGCCCCCAGCGGGAAACGAACACCGGGGAGCTGTTTTTT. Translation gives CASSPQRETNTGELFF.

V is TRBV12-2 and J is TRBJ1-4; TRBD1, the table's D call, was not compared with the DNA. TRBV12-2 constitutes a pseudogene. The length of the CDR3 is 17 residues. The CDR3 nucleotides are TGTGCAAGTCGCTTAGTTCCGGGGAAGGGGGCGCGGGAAAAACTGTTTTTT. Translating gives CASRLVPGKGAREKLFF.

This chain's CDR3 is CASSLGRGKLFF. The CDR3 DNA reads TGTGCCAGCAGCCTCGGCCGGGGGAAACTGTTTTTT. This rearrangement joins TRBV11-2 to TRBJ1-4; weak D call: TRBD1 (5 bases). Germline V gene sequence: CDR1 SGHAT, CDR2 FQNNGV. The CDR3 is 12 residues long. The ends were cut back, 5 bases at V and 11 bases at J, with 12 bases in the middle.

The gene calls are TRBV5-4 and TRBJ2-5; D call uncertain. The V gene lost 3 bases and the J gene lost 1 base, with 7 bases spanning the gap. From germline, CDR1 is SGHNT and CDR2 YYREEE (reference sequence). The CDR3 totals 13 residues. Here the CDR3 DNA reads TGTGCCAGCAGCTCAGTTTCCCAAGAGACCCAGTACTTC. It specifies CASSSVSQETQYF.

The rearrangement joins TRBV5-6 to TRBJ1-5; TRBD1 matches 7 bases. CDR3 size: 14 residues. The J segment lost 4 bases and the V segment lost 3 bases, leaving 4 bases of the junction unmatched. Germline V gives CDR1 SGHDT, CDR2 YYEEEE. CDR3 nucleotides: TGTGCCAGCAGCTCCACAGGGGAGAATCAGCCCCAGCATTTT. Amino acids: CASSSTGENQPQHF.

V usage is TRBV5-1 and J usage is TRBJ1-5; D is perhaps TRBD1 (6 bases). V lost 0 bases and J lost 0, with 13 bases in between. The CDR3 runs 17 residues. In germline, CDR1 is SGHRS, CDR2 YFSETQ. For the CDR3, the DNA is TGCGCCAGCAGCTTGGATGGACAGCTCGATAGCAATCAGCCCCAGCATTTT. Amino acid sequence: CASSLDGQLDSNQPQHF.

The CDR3 sequence: CASSTPGLAGTYNEQFF. The CDR3 DNA follows: TGTGCCAGCAGCACACCGGGACTAGCGGGGACCTACAATGAGCAGTTCTTC. The rearrangement links TRBV7-2 to TRBJ2-1, with TRBD2 matching over 13 bases. V shed 5 bases, J shed 2 bases, and the junction held 6 bases outside the gene matches. The CDR3 has 17 amino acids. Germline V gene sequence: CDR1 SGHTA, CDR2 FQGNSA.

This chain connects TRBV5-1 to TRBJ2-1, with 14 bases aligning to TRBD2. The CDR3 runs 16 residues. Trimming at V came to 4 bases and at J to 10 bases, leaving 10 bases not matched to a gene. CDR1 and CDR2 (germline): SGHRS, YFSETQ. CDR3 region: CASSVRLAGGPSEQFF. The CDR3 DNA reads as TGCGCCAGCAGCGTCCGACTAGCGGGAGGGCCCTCGGAGCAGTTCTTC.

The chain joins TRBV7-9 to TRBJ2-3; maybe TRBD1 (5 bases). With 0 bases removed from V and 0 bases from J, the gap between germline ends came to 10 bases. The CDR3 loop spans 16 amino acids. Germline V gives CDR1 SEHNR, CDR2 FQNEAQ (reference sequence). For the CDR3, the DNA is TGTGCCAGCAGCTTAGCGCTGGCAGGGAGCACAGATACGCAGTATTTT. The encoded protein is CASSLALAGSTDTQYF.

The V call is TRBV4-3, the J call TRBJ2-1; 7 bases are shared with TRBD1. This CDR3 is 16 amino acids long. Germline trimming cut 0 bases from V and 0 bases from J; bases unmatched to any gene: 2. Looked up from germline, CDR1 is LGHNA and CDR2 is YSLEER. CDR3 residues: CASSQDAGGSYNEQFF. The DNA of the CDR3 is TGCGCCAGCAGCCAAGATGCAGGGGGCTCCTACAATGAGCAGTTCTTC.

V is TRBV29-1 and J is TRBJ2-7; 7 nucleotides align to TRBD1. The CDR3 is 15 residues long. V shed 0 bases and J 2 bases; nucleotides not matched to a gene: 7. From germline, CDR1 is SQVTM and CDR2 ANQGSEA. CDR3 amino acids: CSVEDRQGAPYEQYF. The CDR3 DNA reads TGCAGCGTTGAAGACCGACAGGGAGCGCCCTACGAGCAGTACTTC.

The chain carries TRBV9 and TRBJ1-4; D is uncertain. V lost 0 bases and J 0 bases, leaving 12 bases between the germline ends. From germline, CDR1 is SGDLS and CDR2 YYNGEE. CDR3 length: 17 residues. CDR3 region: CASSVGRNTATNEKLFF. Here the CDR3 DNA reads TGTGCCAGCAGCGTAGGGAGGAATACCGCAACTAATGAAAAACTGTTTTTT.

In regard to this clone: Other DNA sequences from this sample encode an identical CDR3 as well. The gene calls are TRBV30 and TRBJ2-3; D not certain. The CDR3 is 11 amino acids. Trimming took off 2 bases at V and 3 bases at J, with 3 bases between the two ends. In germline, CDR1 is GTSNPN, CDR2 SVGIG (reference sequence). CDR3 loop: CAWSLTDTQYF. The DNA for the CDR3 is TGTGCCTGGAGTCTTACAGATACGCAGTATTTT.

The V call is TRBV7-2, the J call TRBJ2-5, with a tentative D call TRBD2 (6 bases). The CDR3 runs 20 residues. The V and J ends lost 0 bases and 1 base respectively, with 24 bases between them. Germline V CDR1 and CDR2: SGHTA, FQGNSA. CDR3 in DNA: TGTGCCAGCAGCTTAGCGGTTGGGAATAGCGGAGGGGCCTTCCAAGAGACCCAGTACTTC. Protein product: CASSLAVGNSGGAFQETQYF.

The rearrangement uses TRBV10-3 and TRBJ2-1; 14 bases line up with TRBD2. This CDR3 has 17 residues. From germline, CDR1 is ENHRY and CDR2 SYGVKD. The V segment lost 5 bases and the J segment 9 bases; nucleotides outside the gene matches: 12. CDR3 in amino acids: CAISPWAGLAGEGEQFF. For the CDR3, the DNA is TGTGCCATCAGTCCCTGGGCGGGACTAGCGGGAGAAGGTGAGCAGTTCTTC.

The count of this clone is one. This chain connects TRBV19 to TRBJ2-2; 7 bases agree with TRBD1. After removal of 3 bases from V and 1 base from J, the junction contained 5 bases not matched to a gene. Germline V gene data show CDR1 as LNHDA and CDR2 as SQIVND (reference sequence). The CDR3 covers 16 residues. The DNA of the CDR3 is TGTGCCAGTAGTATTCCGACAGGGCAGAACACCGGGGAGCTGTTTTTT. Translation gives CASSIPTGQNTGELFF.

This sequence joins TRBV7-2 and TRBJ2-1; 7 bases align to TRBD2. The J segment lost 11 bases and the V segment lost 5 bases, leaving 12 bases of the junction unmatched. CDR3 length: 14 residues. Germline V CDR1 and CDR2: SGHTA, FQGNSA. CDR3 residues: CASSLGGGLRKQFF. DNA of the CDR3: TGTGCCAGCAGCCTGGGGGGGGGACTTCGTAAGCAGTTCTTC.

V and J are TRBV12-5 and TRBJ2-5; no clear D gene. V was cut by 1 base and J by 1 base, with 4 bases left in between. Germline assignment: CDR1 LGHNT and CDR2 FRNRAP. The CDR3 contains 13 residues. Here the CDR3 reads CASGLGVQETQYF. In DNA, the CDR3 is TGTGCTAGTGGTTTGGGCGTCCAAGAGACCCAGTACTTC. The full variable domain, completed using reference TRBV12-5 and TRBJ2-5, is DARVTQTPRHKVTEMGQEVTMRCQPILGHNTVFWYRQTMMQGLELLAYFRNRAPLDDSGMPKDRFSAEMPDATLATLKIQPSEPRDSAVYFCASGLGVQETQYFGPGTRLLVL.

The V gene is TRBV19, the J gene TRBJ1-3; D is possibly TRBD1 (5 bases). The CDR3 covers 13 residues. Trimming stripped 8 bases from V and 3 bases from J, with 11 bases between. Germline V gene lookup returns CDR1 LNHDA and CDR2 SQIVND (reference sequence). CDR3 loop: CASLPGNGNTIYF. In DNA form, the CDR3 reads TGTGCCAGTTTACCAGGGAATGGAAACACCATATATTTT.

The genes are TRBV9 and TRBJ2-1, with 9 bases lining up with TRBD2. This CDR3 contains 16 residues. Germline V gives CDR1 SGDLS, CDR2 YYNGEE. Trimming removed 4 bases from V and 0 bases from J; junction bases left unmatched: 5. The CDR3 DNA reads TGTGCCAGCAGCCACCGTAGCGGGAGCTCCTACAATGAGCAGTTCTTC. This encodes CASSHRSGSSYNEQFF.

The sample holds a few counts of this clone. The J gene is TRBJ1-4, the V gene TRBV6-5, with TRBD1 matching 9 bases. This CDR3 has 16 amino acids. CDR1 MNHEY and CDR2 SVGAGI come from the germline V gene. V was clipped by 4 bases and J by 10 bases; unmatched bases: 13. The CDR3 loop reads CASSSSFSGQGGKLFF. The CDR3 DNA reads as TGTGCCAGCAGTTCCTCATTTTCGGGACAGGGTGGAAAACTGTTTTTT.

V is TRBV10-3 and J is TRBJ2-2, with 10 bases fitting TRBD1. The trim removed 11 bases at V and 0 bases at J, leaving 18 bases unmatched. The CDR3 extends over 19 amino acids. Germline V gene lookup returns CDR1 ENHRY and CDR2 SYGVKD. This CDR3 is CAARDRGFSGSPNTGELFF. Here the CDR3 DNA reads TGTGCCGCCCGGGACAGGGGCTTTAGCGGGTCCCCGAACACCGGGGAGCTGTTTTTT.